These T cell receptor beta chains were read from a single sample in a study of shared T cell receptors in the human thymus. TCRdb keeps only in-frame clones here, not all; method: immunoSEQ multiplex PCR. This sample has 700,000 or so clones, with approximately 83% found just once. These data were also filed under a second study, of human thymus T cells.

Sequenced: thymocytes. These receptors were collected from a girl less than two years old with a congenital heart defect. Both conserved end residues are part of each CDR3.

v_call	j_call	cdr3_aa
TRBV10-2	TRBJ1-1	CASSQRQGITEAFF
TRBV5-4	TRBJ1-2	CASSLETGSYGYTF
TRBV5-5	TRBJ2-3	CASSLYRDRGTDTQYF
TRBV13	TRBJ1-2	CASSSSQGAHYGYTF
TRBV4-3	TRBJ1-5	CASSQDHRPDQPQHF
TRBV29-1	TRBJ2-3	CSVETLAGGRTDTQYF
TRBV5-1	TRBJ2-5	CASSLADRMGAQETQYF
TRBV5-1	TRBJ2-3	CASSCTASGVECETDTQYF
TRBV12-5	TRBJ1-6	CASGLVGADDRGKSPLHF
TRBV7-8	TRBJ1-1	CASSSKRRVVRTEAFF
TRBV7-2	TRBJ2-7	CASSLHGRGILFYEQYF
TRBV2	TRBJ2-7	CASSSSKTYEQYF
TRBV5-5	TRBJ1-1	CASSLVRVRDTEAFF
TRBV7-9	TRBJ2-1	CASSNRQGGYNEQFF
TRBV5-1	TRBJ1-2	CASSFSRQGAYGYTF
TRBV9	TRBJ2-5	CASSPSTGLLGETQYF
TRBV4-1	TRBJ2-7	CASSQEGSGLYSYEQYF
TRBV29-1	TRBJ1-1	CSVAFGESNTEAFF
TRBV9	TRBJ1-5	CASSVGGVSNQPQHF
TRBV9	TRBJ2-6	CASSEASPGWAFLSGANVLTF
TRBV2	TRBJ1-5	CASSGDRVQPQHF
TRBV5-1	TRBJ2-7	CASSLGRGAIYEQYF
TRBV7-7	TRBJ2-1	CASSLIRGLRLAGGKQFF
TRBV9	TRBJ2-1	CASSYDPASGGTYNEQFF
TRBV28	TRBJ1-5	CASSVGGPVYSNQPQHF
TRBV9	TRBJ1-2	CASSGGHRDYGYTF
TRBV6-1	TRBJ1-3	CASRTGGGGNTIYF
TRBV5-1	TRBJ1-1	CASSFCGDQNTEAFF
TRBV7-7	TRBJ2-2	CASSAYWVAGEAGELFF
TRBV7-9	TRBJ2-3	CASSLGGDSDTQYF
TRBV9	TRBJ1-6	CASSSRLVTGNSPLHF